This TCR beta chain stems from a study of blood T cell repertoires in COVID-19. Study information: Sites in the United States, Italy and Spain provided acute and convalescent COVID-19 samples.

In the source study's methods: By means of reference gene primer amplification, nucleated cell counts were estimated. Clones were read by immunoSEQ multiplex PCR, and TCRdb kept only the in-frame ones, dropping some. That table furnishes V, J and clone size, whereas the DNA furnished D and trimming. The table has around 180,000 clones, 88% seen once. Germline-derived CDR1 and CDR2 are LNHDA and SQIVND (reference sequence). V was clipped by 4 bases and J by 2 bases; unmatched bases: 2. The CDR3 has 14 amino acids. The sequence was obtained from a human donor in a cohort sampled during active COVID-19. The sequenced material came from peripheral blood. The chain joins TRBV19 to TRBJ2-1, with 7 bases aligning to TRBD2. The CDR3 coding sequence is TGTGCCAGTAGTAGGGAGGGAACCTACAATGAGCAGTTCTTC. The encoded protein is CASSREGTYNEQFF.